These T cell receptor beta chains were read from a single sample in a study of T-cell memory formation after mild COVID-19. TCRdb fed the 5' RACE reads into MiXCR, producing one record per CDR3 protein. The data contain just over 200,000 distinct CDR3 sequences, 7.5% to 10% of them seen just once; the ten biggest clones take up around 3.3%. Sequencing input: PBMCs or a T cell subset sorted from them (not recorded which). The receptor source for this set is a man aged 18-30 years who had mild COVID-19 (a few samples of this study predate the infection). Cell type and time point are not known. The CDR3 runs from the conserved cysteine through the conserved F or W. A D gene is named only where the DNA matches it firmly. Not all rows give a size; the values are once, few, many and, for expanded clones, a class.

J,size,V,D,CDR3,DNA
TRBJ2-3,-,TRBV10-3,TRBD1,CAISQTGTDSDTQYF,TGTGCCATCAGCCAAACCGGGACAGACTCAGATACGCAGTATTTT
TRBJ1-1,few,TRBV7-6,-,CASSPTRKSEAFF,TGTGCCAGCAGCCCCACAAGAAAAAGCGAAGCTTTCTTT
TRBJ2-3,few,TRBV4-3,-,CASSGQRTDTQYF,TGCGCCAGCAGCGGGCAGCGGACAGATACGCAGTATTTT
TRBJ2-7,-,TRBV29-1,-,CSVEDGALDTYEQYF,TGCAGCGTTGAAGATGGGGCCTTAGACACCTACGAGCAGTACTTC
TRBJ2-5,few,TRBV5-1,-,CASHQSGTQETQYF,TGCGCCAGCCATCAGAGCGGTACCCAAGAGACCCAGTACTTC
TRBJ1-5,few,TRBV7-9,TRBD1,CASSLEWTGIGNQPQHF,TGTGCCAGCAGCTTAGAGTGGACAGGGATCGGCAATCAGCCCCAGCATTTT
TRBJ2-2,few,TRBV15,-,CATSPQGGKVGELFF,TGTGCCACCAGCCCCCAAGGGGGGAAAGTCGGGGAGCTGTTTTTT
TRBJ1-2,-,TRBV10-3,-,CAIRGGANYGYTF,TGTGCCATCCGAGGGGGGGCCAACTACGGCTACACCTTC
TRBJ1-1,many,TRBV20-1,-,CSARGQGGYTEAFF,TGCAGTGCTAGGGGGCAGGGCGGGTACACTGAAGCTTTCTTT
TRBJ1-1,few,TRBV4-2,-,CASSLQTRNTEAFF,TGTGCCAGCAGCCTCCAGACCCGCAACACTGAAGCTTTCTTT
TRBJ2-3,few,TRBV4-2,TRBD1,CASRERDRATDTQYF,TGTGCCAGCAGGGAACGGGACAGGGCCACAGATACGCAGTATTTT
TRBJ2-2,-,TRBV5-5,-,CASSLGPITGELFF,TGTGCCAGCAGCTTAGGCCCGATCACCGGGGAGCTGTTTTTT
TRBJ1-2,many,TRBV7-2,-,CASSFSAGDGYTF,TGTGCCAGCAGCTTCTCGGCAGGGGACGGCTACACCTTC
TRBJ1-2,many,TRBV4-3,-,CASSQGRAYTF,TGCGCCAGCAGCCAAGGCAGGGCCTACACCTTC
TRBJ1-5,-,TRBV6-5,-,CASSYVGGRDQPQHF,TGTGCCAGCAGTTACGTGGGGGGGCGCGATCAGCCCCAGCATTTT
TRBJ2-3,-,TRBV5-1,TRBD1,CASSSMDRGGDTQYF,TGCGCCAGCAGCTCGATGGACAGGGGAGGAGATACGCAGTATTTT
TRBJ1-1,-,TRBV5-1,-,CASSLEAVRKAFF,TGCGCCAGCAGCTTGGAGGCAGTTAGGAAGGCTTTCTTT
TRBJ2-4,-,TRBV4-1,-,CASSQLGVAKNIQYF,TGCGCCAGCAGCCAACTGGGGGTAGCCAAAAACATTCAGTACTTC
TRBJ2-4,-,TRBV7-2,-,CASSLRDRRENIQYF,TGTGCCAGCAGCTTACGGGACCGCAGAGAAAACATTCAGTACTTC
TRBJ2-3,-,TRBV14,-,CASSSGDSSTDTQYF,TGTGCCAGCAGCTCAGGGGATTCTAGCACAGATACGCAGTATTTT
TRBJ2-2,few,TRBV4-1,-,CASSQVHTGELFF,TGCGCCAGCAGCCAAGTCCACACCGGGGAGCTGTTTTTT
TRBJ2-1,many,TRBV7-6,-,CASSSLATGEQFF,TGTGCCAGCAGCTCACTAGCGACAGGGGAGCAGTTCTTC